This T cell receptor beta chain was obtained from a study of a mutant IDH1 vaccine in newly diagnosed glioma. The time point: week 11, during vaccination. Vaccination used 300 ug of mutant IDH1 20-mer peptide per dose, with topical imiquimod. Per the germline V gene, CDR1 is SGHRS and CDR2 is YFSETQ. CDR3 length: 14 amino acids. Deletions cut 2 bases from V and 6 bases from J, with 15 bases between. Note on this clone: Its antigen is still unknown.

Only in-frame clones appear in the TCRdb table, and some are missing; sequencing was by immunoSEQ multiplex PCR. The sample has 95,000 to 120,000 clones, roughly nine tenths seen once; the top ten hold roughly 0.61%. The chain recombines TRBV5-1 with TRBJ2-7; D not resolved. The sample in question was PBMCs, obtained from a glioma patient whose treatment included an IDH1 peptide vaccine. The source is a woman aged 45-65 years with glioma. The CDR3 region has the DNA TGCGCCAGCAGCTTCCCCAATACGGGCTCCGAGCAGTACTTC. Translated, it gives CASSFPNTGSEQYF.